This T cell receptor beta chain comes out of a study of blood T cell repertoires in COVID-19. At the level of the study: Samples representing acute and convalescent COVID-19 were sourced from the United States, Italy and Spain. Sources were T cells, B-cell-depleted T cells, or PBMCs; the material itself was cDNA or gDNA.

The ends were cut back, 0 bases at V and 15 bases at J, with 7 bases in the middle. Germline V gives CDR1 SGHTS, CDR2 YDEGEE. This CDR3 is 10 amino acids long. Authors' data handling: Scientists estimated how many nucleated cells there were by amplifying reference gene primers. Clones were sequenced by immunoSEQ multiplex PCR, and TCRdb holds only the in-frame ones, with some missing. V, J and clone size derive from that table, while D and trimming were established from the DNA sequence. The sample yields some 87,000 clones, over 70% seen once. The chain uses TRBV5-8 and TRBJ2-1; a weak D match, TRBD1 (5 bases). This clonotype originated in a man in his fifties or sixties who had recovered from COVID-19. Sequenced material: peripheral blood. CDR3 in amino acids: CASSLGGAFF. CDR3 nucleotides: TGTGCCAGCAGCTTGGGGGGCGCGTTCTTC.